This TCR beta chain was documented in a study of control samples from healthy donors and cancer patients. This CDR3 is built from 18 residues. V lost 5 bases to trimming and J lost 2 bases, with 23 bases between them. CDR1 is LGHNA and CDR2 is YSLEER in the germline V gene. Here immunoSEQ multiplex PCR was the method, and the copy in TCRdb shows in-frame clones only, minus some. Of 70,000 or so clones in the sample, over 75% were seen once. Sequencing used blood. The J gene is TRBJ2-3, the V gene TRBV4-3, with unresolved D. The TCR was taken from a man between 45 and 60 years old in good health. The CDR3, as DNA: TGCGCCAGCAGCGACCAGGCCCAGCTGGGCGGCAACACAGATACGCAGTATTTT. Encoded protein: CASSDQAQLGGNTDTQYF.